A selection of T cell receptor beta chains follows, all from one sample in a study of blood T cell repertoires in COVID-19. Profiling relied on immunoSEQ multiplex PCR, and the TCRdb table lists in-frame clones only, not all of them. The sample yields under 250,000 clones, less than 90% seen once. Sequenced: peripheral blood. The receptors derive from a man aged 40-50 years with acute or convalescent COVID-19. The CDR3 runs from the conserved cysteine through the conserved F or W. A D gene is named only where the DNA matches it firmly. Size values are once, few and many counts, or a class for expanded clones, and some rows have none.

NA,TRBV30,TRBJ1-1,once,CAWSGAGQVSGEAFF,TGTGCCTGGAGTGGGGCAGGGCAAGTCTCCGGAGAAGCTTTCTTT
TRBD2,TRBV3-1/TRBV3-2,TRBJ2-3,few,CASSLPGLAGVGTQYF,TGTGCCAGCAGCTTGCCGGGACTAGCGGGAGTTGGTACGCAGTATTTT
NA,TRBV5-1,TRBJ2-7,NA,CASKAGDYEQYF,TGCGCCAGCAAAGCCGGTGACTACGAGCAGTACTTC
NA,TRBV14,TRBJ1-2,NA,CASSQDSNRYYGYTF,TGTGCCAGCAGCCAAGATTCGAACAGATACTATGGCTACACCTTC
TRBD2,TRBV9,TRBJ2-5,NA,CASSPSGSRPQETQYF,TGTGCCAGCAGTCCCAGCGGGAGTCGGCCCCAGGAGACCCAGTACTTC
NA,TRBV3-1/TRBV3-2,TRBJ1-1,NA,CASSHTQAEAFF,TGTGCCAGCAGCCATACACAGGCTGAAGCTTTCTTT
NA,TRBV27,TRBJ2-5,NA,CASSFWGREETQYF,TGTGCCAGCAGTTTCTGGGGGCGAGAAGAGACCCAGTACTTC
NA,TRBV7-3,TRBJ2-6,NA,CASSFQDISGANVLTF,TGTGCCAGCAGCTTCCAGGATATCTCTGGGGCCAACGTCCTGACTTTC
TRBD2,TRBV28,TRBJ2-2,few,CASRPAGTNTGELFF,TGTGCCAGCAGGCCAGCGGGGACGAACACCGGGGAGCTGTTTTTT
TRBD1,TRBV6-5,TRBJ1-2,NA,CASRGTGKRYGYTF,TGTGCCAGCAGGGGGACAGGAAAGCGCTATGGCTACACCTTC
NA,TRBV6-5,TRBJ2-5,NA,CASSYQGPAGETQYF,TGTGCCAGCAGTTACCAGGGGCCAGCAGGGGAGACCCAGTACTTC
TRBD1,TRBV28,TRBJ2-7,once,CASSSPGTGKGEQYF,TGTGCCAGCAGTTCACCCGGGACAGGGAAGGGCGAGCAGTACTTC
NA,TRBV6-5,TRBJ2-7,NA,CASSYSHRQASYEQYF,TGTGCCAGCAGTTACTCACACAGGCAGGCCTCCTACGAGCAGTACTTC
NA,TRBV6-6,TRBJ2-5,once,CASSGSYRETQYF,TGTGCCAGCAGTGGGTCCTACAGGGAGACCCAGTACTTC
TRBD2,TRBV3-1/TRBV3-2,TRBJ2-1,NA,CASRGLAGGQAYNEQFF,TGTGCCAGCCGGGGACTAGCGGGGGGGCAGGCCTACAATGAGCAGTTCTTC
NA,TRBV7-9,TRBJ2-7,NA,CASSSLPGGTDYEQYF,TGTGCCAGCAGCTCTCTACCGGGAGGGACAGACTACGAGCAGTACTTC
NA,TRBV18,TRBJ1-2,NA,CASSPSKTGSEGYTF,TGTGCCAGCTCACCGTCCAAGACAGGATCAGAAGGCTACACCTTC
TRBD1,TRBV19,TRBJ1-1,NA,CASKGRGTEAFF,TGTGCCAGTAAGGGCAGGGGGACGGAAGCTTTCTTT
TRBD2,TRBV10-3,TRBJ2-3,NA,CAISPGLAGGSDTQYF,TGTGCCATCAGTCCCGGACTAGCGGGGGGGTCAGATACGCAGTATTTT
TRBD2,TRBV7-2,TRBJ2-7,NA,CASSLLLAGEYEQYF,TGTGCCAGCAGCTTACTTCTAGCGGGAGAGTACGAGCAGTACTTC
NA,TRBV27,TRBJ1-2,once,CASSPRVEGGYGYTF,TGTGCCAGCAGTCCTAGAGTAGAGGGTGGGTATGGCTACACCTTC
NA,TRBV7-2,TRBJ2-2,NA,CASSQQVSINTGELFF,TGTGCCAGCAGCCAACAAGTCAGTATTAACACCGGGGAGCTGTTTTTT
TRBD1,TRBV7-9,TRBJ2-6,NA,CASSSTVGTVSSGANVLTF,TGTGCCAGCAGCTCAACGGTCGGGACAGTCAGCTCTGGGGCCAACGTCCTGACTTTC
TRBD2,TRBV5-4,TRBJ2-3,NA,CASTDPSGGRADTQYF,TGTGCCAGCACCGACCCTAGCGGGGGGCGAGCAGATACGCAGTATTTT
NA,TRBV3-1/TRBV3-2,TRBJ1-5,NA,CASSQGLGGNQPQHF,TGTGCCAGCAGCCAAGGTCTGGGGGGTAATCAGCCCCAGCATTTT
NA,TRBV9,TRBJ1-3,NA,CASSESQGNTIYF,TGTGCCAGCAGCGAAAGTCAGGGAAACACCATATATTTT
TRBD2,TRBV29-1,TRBJ2-2,NA,CSVAGTTSTGELFF,TGCAGCGTTGCCGGGACTACGTCCACCGGGGAGCTGTTTTTT
TRBD1,TRBV5-5,TRBJ1-2,NA,CASSPGQGARNGYTF,TGTGCCAGCAGCCCCGGACAGGGGGCCCGGAATGGCTACACCTTC
TRBD1,TRBV5-1,TRBJ1-1,few,CASSINNRGTEAFF,TGCGCCAGCAGTATTAACAACAGGGGCACTGAAGCTTTCTTT
NA,TRBV13,TRBJ2-5,NA,CASSLIRVQGGTQYF,TGTGCCAGCAGCTTAATTCGGGTCCAGGGGGGGACCCAGTACTTC
NA,TRBV7-2,TRBJ1-4,NA,CASTTPGTGDEKLFF,TGTGCCAGCACCACACCGGGCACGGGGGATGAAAAACTGTTTTTT
NA,TRBV11-2,TRBJ1-3,NA,CASSHGESYSGNTIYF,TGTGCCAGCAGCCATGGGGAGTCCTACTCTGGAAACACCATATATTTT
NA,TRBV19,TRBJ1-5,NA,CASTPQSYSNQPQHF,TGTGCCAGTACCCCACAGAGTTATAGCAATCAGCCCCAGCATTTT
TRBD2,TRBV5-1,TRBJ2-7,NA,CASSWFLVSGGTSPSYEQYF,TGCGCCAGCAGCTGGTTTCTAGTAAGCGGGGGGACGTCTCCTTCCTACGAGCAGTACTTC
NA,TRBV7-9,TRBJ2-7,NA,CASSTRNSYEQYF,TGTGCCAGCAGCACGAGGAACTCCTACGAGCAGTACTTC
NA,TRBV11-3,TRBJ2-3,NA,CASREGPRTDTQYF,TGTGCCAGCAGGGAGGGGCCGAGGACAGATACGCAGTATTTT
NA,TRBV4-1,TRBJ2-1,once,CASSPFRSFDEQFF,TGCGCCAGCAGCCCGTTTAGGAGCTTCGATGAGCAGTTCTTC
TRBD2,TRBV19,TRBJ2-1,NA,CASNRGLANEQFF,TGTGCCAGTAACCGGGGACTAGCGAATGAGCAGTTCTTC
NA,TRBV11-2,TRBJ2-1,few,CASSLVVLTSNEQFF,TGTGCCAGCAGCTTAGTGGTTCTGACTAGCAATGAGCAGTTCTTC
NA,TRBV2,TRBJ2-7,NA,CASLHRADYEQYF,TGTGCCAGTTTACACCGTGCAGACTACGAGCAGTACTTC
NA,TRBV7-6,TRBJ2-7,once,CASSLVSGADYEQYF,TGTGCCAGCAGCTTAGTATCCGGAGCCGACTACGAGCAGTACTTC
TRBD1,TRBV6-2/TRBV6-3,TRBJ1-1,NA,CASSTDRGLNTEAFF,TGTGCCAGCAGTACCGACAGGGGGCTGAACACTGAAGCTTTCTTT
TRBD1,TRBV5-5,TRBJ2-1,few,CASSLTGGSDQFF,TGTGCCAGCAGCCTGACAGGGGGCAGTGATCAGTTCTTC
TRBD1,TRBV19,TRBJ1-4,NA,CASSTGTGWEKLFF,TGTGCCAGTAGTACAGGGACAGGGTGGGAAAAACTGTTTTTT
NA,TRBV6-5,TRBJ1-4,NA,CASSYLGQPNEKLFF,TGTGCCAGCAGTTACCTCGGACAGCCGAATGAAAAACTGTTTTTT
NA,TRBV7-2,TRBJ1-2,NA,CASSLVRGFSNYGYTF,TGTGCCAGCAGCTTAGTTAGGGGTTTTTCTAACTATGGCTACACCTTC
NA,TRBV5-1,TRBJ2-5,NA,CASSLPSQETQYF,TGCGCCAGCAGCTTGCCCAGCCAAGAGACCCAGTACTTC
NA,TRBV15,TRBJ1-5,NA,CATSRGGRERRGPQHF,TGTGCCACCAGCAGAGGAGGGCGCGAACGGCGTGGGCCCCAGCATTTT
NA,TRBV2,TRBJ2-7,NA,CASTGLQVHLSYEQYF,TGTGCCAGCACGGGCCTACAGGTTCATCTTTCCTACGAGCAGTACTTC